The entry below gives a single TCR beta chain sequence along with its context. The sample is drawn from a study of shared clonotypes between healthy human individuals. Per the germline V gene, CDR1 is SGHDT and CDR2 is YYEEEE. V was trimmed by 4 bases and J by 2 bases, leaving 10 bases between them. There are 14 residues in the CDR3. Assay: immunoSEQ multiplex PCR; the TCRdb copy retains only in-frame clones and omits some. The sample consists of over a million clones, around 78% of them appearing once. This TCR was recovered from a man aged 18 to 29 in good health. Some clones in this sample may be carry-over from other donors' samples. The genes are TRBV5-6 and TRBJ2-1; no definite D call. The sequenced sample was memory CD4+ T cells from PBMCs. The sample's subset: CD45RA-negative fraction. Here the CDR3 DNA reads TGTGCCAGCAGCGGGGTTGTTGCCTACAATGAGCAGTTCTTC. Translated, it gives CASSGVVAYNEQFF.